This T cell receptor beta chain was observed in a study of metastatic and nonmetastatic thyroid tumors. The V and J ends lost 6 bases and 6 bases respectively, with 17 bases between them. CDR1 is DFQATT and CDR2 is SNEGSKA in the germline V gene (reference sequence). This CDR3 is 14 amino acids long. Prior to thyroid surgery, none of the patients had received any treatment. Via MiXCR, TCRdb re-called the PCR reads. The data hold about 35,000 clones, with around a third observed a single time. The sequence was obtained from a female donor with papillary thyroid cancer or a benign thyroid nodule (not recorded which). Some clones in this sample may be carry-over from other donors' samples. Material for sequencing was tumor tissue. This chain connects TRBV20-1 to TRBJ2-2, with D tentatively TRBD1 or TRBD2 (6 bases each). For the CDR3, the DNA is TGCAGTGCCCCGAAGGGGGGCGAAGCCGGGGAGCTGTTTTTT. It yields the protein CSAPKGGEAGELFF.